The next 24 T cell receptor beta chains were all read from a single sample in a study of T cells in Graves' hyperthyroidism and ophthalmopathy. From RNA transcripts, TCR beta CDR3 regions were amplified. A first-round RT-PCR of the TCR CDR3 used the HTBI primer set. MiXCR, run by TCRdb on the multiplex PCR reads, gives a single entry per CDR3 protein. The data hold roughly 380,000 distinct CDR3 sequences, with approximately 14% observed a single time. Sample: blood. Receptors originate from a woman aged 60-75 years with Graves' hyperthyroidism.

Concerning this clonotype: Given a much more abundant clone one base away, this may be a read error. Written as DNA, the CDR3 is TGTGCCAGCCGACGAAACTACGAGCGGTACTTC. It codes for CASRRNYERYF. The chain combines TRBV7-2 with TRBJ2-7; no firm D call. This CDR3 spans 11 amino acids. Germline V gene sequence: CDR1 SGHTA, CDR2 FQGNSA.

This clonotype was seen at least ten times. V gene TRBV7-3 combines with J gene TRBJ2-3, with a tentative D call TRBD2 (5 bases). This CDR3 has 17 residues. Germline V gene data show CDR1 as SGHTA and CDR2 as FQGTGA. The V end was cut by 5 bases, the J end by 2 bases, with 20 bases between. The CDR3 nucleotides are TGTGCCAGCAGCCCGGGAACCCGGGAACCCAACACAGATACGCAGTATTTT. The encoded protein is CASSPGTREPNTDTQYF.

V and J are TRBV20-1 and TRBJ1-5; D unclear. Germline values: CDR1 DFQATT, CDR2 SNEGSKA (reference sequence). This CDR3 is 14 amino acids long. V was shortened by 1 base and J by 1 base, with 8 bases between the two germline ends. CDR3 in DNA: TGCAGTGCTAGAGGTCCCCCCAGCAATCAGCCCCAGCATTTT. Translating gives CSARGPPSNQPQHF.

This clonotype was observed a handful of times. This rearrangement joins TRBV27 to TRBJ1-2; D not resolved. The V end was cut by 10 bases, the J end by 4 bases, with 16 bases between. The CDR3 has 13 amino acids. Germline assignment: CDR1 MNHEY and CDR2 SMNVEV (reference sequence). As DNA, the CDR3 is TGTGCCACCAAGAAGAGGACGGTCTATGGCTACACCTTC. It specifies CATKKRTVYGYTF.

This clonotype was seen just once. The chain has TRBV19 and TRBJ2-7; 9 bases align to TRBD1. Germline V gene sequence: CDR1 LNHDA, CDR2 SQIVND (reference sequence). This CDR3 is built from 16 residues. The J segment lost 6 bases and the V segment lost 7 bases, leaving 16 bases of the junction unmatched. The CDR3 sequence is CASNIQTGGPSSEQYF. The CDR3 region has the DNA TGTGCCAGTAATATTCAGACAGGGGGTCCTTCCAGCGAGCAGTACTTC.

V and J are TRBV12-3 or TRBV12-4 and TRBJ2-1; D unresolved. This CDR3 is 12 amino acids long. The V and J ends lost 7 bases and 10 bases respectively, with 14 bases between them. CDR3 coding DNA: TGTGCCAGCACTCGTTCGGCGGCCGAGCAGTTCTTC. Translation gives CASTRSAAEQFF.

This clonotype was observed at least ten times. This chain links TRBV12-3 or TRBV12-4 with TRBJ2-3; D might be TRBD2 (6 bases). V lost 6 bases and J 3 bases, leaving 7 bases between the germline ends. The CDR3 contains 12 residues. CDR3 coding DNA: TGTGCCAGCAGGGGGGGAACAGATACGCAGTATTTT. This translates into CASRGGTDTQYF.

This clonotype has a count of ten or more. This chain links TRBV19 with TRBJ2-7; D gene unclear. Germline V CDR1 and CDR2: LNHDA, SQIVND (reference sequence). There are 13 residues in the CDR3. V was shortened by 9 bases and J by 4 bases, with 16 bases between the two germline ends. CDR3 DNA: TGTGCCAGCTCCAACCGGGTTAGTTACGAGCAGTACTTC. Residues: CASSNRVSYEQYF.

This clonotype showed up many times. This sequence joins TRBV30 and TRBJ1-5; the match to TRBD1 covers 8 bases. Unmatched junction bases numbered 8, after V lost 4 bases and J lost 6 bases. The germline gives CDR1 GTSNPN, CDR2 SVGIG (reference sequence). The CDR3 has 14 amino acids. The CDR3 reads CAWNDRGKTQPQHF. In DNA form, the CDR3 reads TGTGCCTGGAACGACAGGGGTAAGACTCAGCCCCAGCATTTT.

This clonotype was recorded many times. The rearrangement links TRBV2 to TRBJ1-1; perhaps TRBD1 as D (5 bases). There are 15 residues in the CDR3. Trimming pared 1 base from V and 4 bases from J, leaving 13 bases between. CDR1 and CDR2 (germline): SNHLY, FYNNEI. The CDR3 nucleotides read TGTGCCAGCAGTGAAGGGGGCAGGATGGGCACTGAAGCTTTCTTT. It translates to CASSEGGRMGTEAFF. The variable domain in full, completed from reference TRBV2 and TRBJ1-1, reads EPEVTQTPSHQVTQMGQEVILRCVPISNHLYFYWYRQILGQKVEFLVSFYNNEISEKSEIFDDQFSVERPDGSNFTLKIRSTKLEDSAMYFCASSEGGRMGTEAFFGQGTRLTVV.

This clonotype has just one count. The V call is TRBV19, the J call TRBJ2-2, with TRBD1 matching 10 bases. Germline V gene data show CDR1 as LNHDA and CDR2 as SQIVND (reference sequence). Trimming removed 9 bases from V and 7 bases from J; junction bases left unmatched: 5. The CDR3 length is 13 residues. The CDR3 sequence is CASGQGVGGELFF. CDR3 bases: TGTGCCAGCGGACAGGGGGTGGGCGGGGAGCTGTTTTTT.

This clonotype was observed a handful of times. The chain links TRBV7-9 to TRBJ2-4; D could derive from TRBD1 or TRBD2 (5 bases each). This CDR3 contains 13 residues. Germline loops: CDR1 SEHNR, CDR2 FQNEAQ (reference sequence). V dropped 8 bases and J dropped 9 bases, with 17 bases sitting between them. The CDR3 coding sequence is TGTGCCAGCCCGGGGCCCTTAATAAGCATTCAGTACTTC. Its translation is CASPGPLISIQYF. The full variable domain, with the rest looked up from reference TRBV7-9 and TRBJ2-4, is DTGVSQNPRHKITKRGQNVTFRCDPISEHNRLYWYRQTLGQGPEFLTYFQNEAQLEKSRLLSDRFSAERPKGSFSTLEIQRTEQGDSAMYLCASPGPLISIQYFGAGTRLSVL.

This chain links TRBV11-2 with TRBJ2-3; TRBD2 agrees at 7 bases. Germline lookup yields CDR1 SGHAT and CDR2 FQNNGV. Germline trimming cut 0 bases from V and 3 bases from J; bases unmatched to any gene: 9. There are 17 residues in the CDR3. CDR3 DNA sequence: TGTGCCAGCAGCTTAGAGCGGGACGGGAGGACGACAGATACGCAGTATTTT. This gives the protein CASSLERDGRTTDTQYF.

This clonotype was seen repeatedly, ten times or more. The V gene is TRBV2, the J gene TRBJ2-1, with 11 bases that match TRBD2. Per germline, CDR1 SNHLY and CDR2 FYNNEI. Trimming removed 4 bases from V and 10 bases from J; junction bases left unmatched: 9. CDR3 length: 15 amino acids. The CDR3: CASSGGSGRGEEQFF. Written as DNA, the CDR3 is TGTGCCAGCAGTGGGGGTAGCGGGAGGGGGGAGGAGCAGTTCTTC.

This clonotype was counted only a few times. This chain uses TRBV5-5 with TRBJ2-7; 10 bases are a match to TRBD1. The ends lost 3 bases at V and 0 bases at J; junction bases unmatched: 9. The CDR3 covers 17 residues. Germline V gene lookup returns CDR1 SGHKS and CDR2 YYEKEE (reference sequence). DNA for the CDR3: TGTGCCAGCAGCTACTCATGGACAGGGGGGAACTCCTACGAGCAGTACTTC. It is translated as CASSYSWTGGNSYEQYF. The variable domain in full, with the rest retrieved from reference TRBV5-5 and TRBJ2-7, is DAGVTQSPTHLIKTRGQQVTLRCSPISGHKSVSWYQQVLGQGPQFIFQYYEKEERGRGNFPDRFSARQFPNYSSELNVNALLLGDSALYLCASSYSWTGGNSYEQYFGPGTRLTVT.

This clonotype was picked up many times. This chain links TRBV20-1 with TRBJ2-3; D is possibly TRBD2 (5 bases). Per germline, CDR1 DFQATT and CDR2 SNEGSKA (reference sequence). The CDR3 runs 17 residues. V lost 5 bases and J lost 2, with 23 bases in between. This CDR3 is CSAFPNLAQGNTDTQYF. For the CDR3, the DNA is TGCAGTGCTTTTCCTAACCTAGCCCAAGGAAACACAGATACGCAGTATTTT.

This clonotype was observed at least ten times. This rearrangement joins TRBV27 to TRBJ2-5; D gene ambiguous. The length of the CDR3 is 15 residues. V lost 3 bases and J lost 6, with 17 bases in between. Germline V gene sequence: CDR1 MNHEY, CDR2 SMNVEV (reference sequence). CDR3 amino acids: CASSFSATRVQTQYF. The CDR3 DNA reads as TGTGCCAGCAGTTTCTCGGCGACACGCGTGCAGACCCAGTACTTC.

Of note for this clonotype: The junction does not match germline at one end; this may be a read error. This rearrangement joins TRBV12-3 or TRBV12-4 to TRBJ2-3, with D uncertain. The CDR3 covers 11 residues. The CDR3 region is CAGSSGFTQYF. In DNA form, the CDR3 reads TGTGCCGGCAGTTCGGGTTTCACGCAGTATTTT.

For this clonotype: Given a much more abundant clone one base away, this may be a read error. V usage is TRBV30 and J usage is TRBJ2-1; D possibly corresponds to TRBD1 (5 bases). Trimming stripped 3 bases from V and 10 bases from J, with 16 bases between. CDR1 is GTSNPN, CDR2 SVGIG, per germline (reference sequence). The CDR3 consists of 13 residues. Here the CDR3 DNA reads TGTGCCTGGAGCAAGGGTCCAGGGCGGGAGCAGTTCTTC. This sequence encodes CAWSKGPGREQFF.

This clonotype was seen repeatedly, ten times or more. This sequence joins TRBV6-6 and TRBJ2-7; 7 bases are shared with TRBD1. CDR1 and CDR2 (germline): MNHNY, SVGAGI (reference sequence). The CDR3 has 17 amino acids. V was pared by 0 bases and J by 3 bases, with 11 bases of the junction left unmatched. CDR3 nucleotide sequence: TGTGCCAGCAGTTACTCCTACAGACAGGGATTGTTCTACGAGCAGTACTTC. Protein product: CASSYSYRQGLFYEQYF.

This clonotype appeared once. J is TRBJ2-3 and V is TRBV11-2; D gene unclear. Deletions cut 4 bases from V and 2 bases from J, with 4 bases between. Germline V lookup: CDR1 SGHAT, CDR2 FQNNGV. The CDR3 is 12 amino acids. The DNA for the CDR3 is TGTGCCAGCAGCTATGACACAGATACGCAGTATTTT. This gives the protein CASSYDTDTQYF.

This clonotype was seen more than once but under ten times. The gene calls are TRBV10-3 and TRBJ2-5; 8 bases fit TRBD1. After removal of 2 bases from V and 3 bases from J, the junction contained 5 bases not matched to a gene. Germline CDR1 is ENHRY and CDR2 is SYGVKD. The CDR3 consists of 15 residues. CDR3 sequence reads: CAISELDRGKETQYF. For the CDR3, the DNA is TGTGCCATCAGTGAGCTCGACAGGGGAAAAGAGACCCAGTACTTC.

Regarding this clonotype: One base away lies a much larger clone, so this may be a sequencing read error. The chain couples TRBV11-2 to TRBJ2-7; D gene unclear. Germline CDR1 reads SGHAT; CDR2 reads FQNNGV. There are 17 residues in the CDR3. Trimming took 5 bases from V and 2 from J, leaving 22 bases between them. CDR3 loop: CASSQDPARTPTYEQYF. In DNA form, the CDR3 reads TGTGCCAGCAGCCAAGATCCGGCGAGAACCCCTACCTACGAGCAGTACTTC.

V is TRBV9 and J is TRBJ2-5, with TRBD2 identical over 12 bases. With 3 bases clipped from V and 5 bases from J, the junction kept 2 bases outside the gene matches. Per the germline V gene, CDR1 is SGDLS and CDR2 is YYNGEE. This CDR3 region has 14 residues. CDR3 amino acids: CASSATSGRETQYF. The CDR3 region has the DNA TGTGCCAGCAGCGCCACTAGCGGGAGGGAGACCCAGTACTTC.